A single T cell receptor (beta chain) is shown here with its context. CD45RO-negative cells were positively selected for CCR7, leaving out terminally differentiated effector memory CD45RA+ cells. This sample was included in a study of shared clonotypes between healthy human individuals. Sequencing used immunoSEQ multiplex PCR; TCRdb keeps in-frame clones, though not all of them. The table records 450,000 to 700,000 clones, roughly 95% of them present only once. The V gene's germline CDR1 is SGHRS and CDR2 YFSETQ. After removal of 8 bases from V and 3 bases from J, the junction contained 4 bases not matched to a gene. The CDR3 is 12 amino acids.

The rearrangement joins TRBV5-1 to TRBJ1-1; TRBD1 matches 7 bases. Sequencing was performed on naive CD8+ T cells sorted from blood. This receptor was taken from a woman aged 25 to 39 in good health. CDR3 DNA: TGCGCCAGTGGACAGGACCACACTGAAGCTTTCTTT. Amino acid sequence: CASGQDHTEAFF.